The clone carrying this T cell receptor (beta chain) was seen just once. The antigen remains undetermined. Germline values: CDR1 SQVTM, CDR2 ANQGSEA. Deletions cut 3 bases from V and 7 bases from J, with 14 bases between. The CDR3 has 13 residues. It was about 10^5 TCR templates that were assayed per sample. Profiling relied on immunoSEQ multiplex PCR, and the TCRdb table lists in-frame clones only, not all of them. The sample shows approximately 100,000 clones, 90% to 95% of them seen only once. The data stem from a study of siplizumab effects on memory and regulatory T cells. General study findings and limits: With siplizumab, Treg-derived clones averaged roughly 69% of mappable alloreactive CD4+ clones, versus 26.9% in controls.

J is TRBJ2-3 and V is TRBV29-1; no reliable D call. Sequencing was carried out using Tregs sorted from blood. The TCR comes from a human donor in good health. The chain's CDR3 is CSVDDSAVNTQYF. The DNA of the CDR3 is TGCAGCGTTGATGATTCGGCCGTTAATACGCAGTATTTT.